This record looks at one TCR beta chain sequence and its context. The protocol was immunoSEQ multiplex PCR, while the TCRdb copy is restricted to in-frame clones and leaves out a portion. The sample lists 58,000 or so clones, about nine tenths seen once, with more than 1.5% in the top ten. This specimen comes from a study of T cell changes during pregnancy in multiple sclerosis. From germline, CDR1 is SGHRS and CDR2 YFSETQ. V was cut by 4 bases and J by 0 bases, with 9 bases left in between. The CDR3 consists of 14 residues. The sample here was peripheral blood, taken after pregnancy. V is TRBV5-1 and J is TRBJ2-3; the D gene is possibly TRBD2 (5 bases). The sequence was collected from a female donor with multiple sclerosis, enrolled in a pregnancy study. This chain's CDR3 is CASSLGDSTDTQYF. The CDR3 nucleotides are TGCGCCAGCAGCCTGGGAGATAGCACAGATACGCAGTATTTT.